This T cell receptor beta chain is from a study of cytomegalovirus exposure and HLA in healthy donors. The ends were cut back, 1 base at V and 0 bases at J, with 4 bases in the middle. Germline CDR1 SSHAT, CDR2 FNYEAQ (reference sequence). CDR3 length: 15 residues. PCR used 60 Vbeta primers and 13 Jbeta primers. TCRdb's table, derived via immunoSEQ multiplex PCR, lists solely in-frame clones and lacks some. The sample holds under 200,000 clones; around 80% are singletons and the top ten take about 4.9%. This receptor was identified in a male donor in good health and CMV-seronegative. The chain recombines TRBV7-7 with TRBJ1-6; D not certain. Sequencing was performed on PBMCs. The CDR3 loop is CASSLDNSYNSPLHF. DNA of the CDR3: TGTGCCAGCAGCTTAGACAACTCCTATAATTCACCCCTCCACTTT.